The next 18 T cell receptor beta chains were all read from a single sample in a study of OX40 agonist ivuxolimab in advanced cancers. Repertoires were generated with immunoSEQ multiplex PCR, while TCRdb's copy carries only in-frame clones and drops some. The sample has about 68,000 clones, around 93% seen once. The material sequenced was CD4+ or CD8+ T cells sorted from blood, taken in a trial of the OX40 agonist ivuxolimab. These receptor sequences come from an adult with an advanced solid tumor such as melanoma, head and neck, liver or kidney cancer.

The rearrangement links TRBV5-1 to TRBJ1-2; TRBD1 matches at 9 bases. Trimming took 3 bases from V and 6 from J; bases not matched to a gene: 6. CDR3 length: 14 amino acids. Germline CDR1 reads SGHRS; CDR2 reads YFSETQ. CDR3 bases: TGCGCCAGCAGCTCTGGTGACAGGGGGGATGGCTACACCTTC. This gives the protein CASSSGDRGDGYTF.

The chain recombines TRBV28 with TRBJ1-1; D is ambiguous. CDR3 length: 15 amino acids. V was trimmed by 8 bases and J by 4 bases, leaving 20 bases between them. CDR1 and CDR2 from the germline V gene are MDHEN and SYDVKM. CDR3 coding DNA: TGTGCCAGCCTTGGCAGGTCGGTTTTAGGCACTGAAGCTTTCTTT. Translated: CASLGRSVLGTEAFF.

The V and J genes are TRBV5-1 and TRBJ1-2; no clear D. CDR3 size: 14 residues. Germline V gene data show CDR1 as SGHRS and CDR2 as YFSETQ. V was shortened by 5 bases and J by 3 bases, with 14 bases between the two germline ends. For the CDR3, the DNA is TGCGCCAGCAGTCAAGAGGGTATTCACTATGGCTACACCTTC. This gives the protein CASSQEGIHYGYTF. The whole variable domain, filled in from reference TRBV5-1 and TRBJ1-2, reads KAGVTQTPRYLIKTRGQQVTLSCSPISGHRSVSWYQQTPGQGLQFLFEYFSETQRNKGNFPGRFSGRQFSNSRSEMNVSTLELGDSALYLCASSQEGIHYGYTFGSGTRLTVV.

The CDR3, as DNA: TGCAGCGTTGCGCTAGGGGGCACCGGGGAGCTGTTTTTT. Translated, it gives CSVALGGTGELFF. J is TRBJ2-2 and V is TRBV29-1; tentative D call: TRBD1 (6 bases). The length of the CDR3 is 13 residues. Trimming left V 4 bases short and J 4 bases short, with 10 bases between. Germline V gene lookup returns CDR1 SQVTM and CDR2 ANQGSEA.

This chain joins TRBV19 and TRBJ1-5, with a possible D match to TRBD1 (5 bases). The CDR3 sequence is 18 residues long. The ends were cut back, 3 bases at V and 1 base at J, with 19 bases in the middle. CDR1 and CDR2 from the germline V gene are LNHDA and SQIVND (reference sequence). This chain's CDR3 is CASSIWAGSGSSNQPQHF. DNA of the CDR3: TGTGCCAGTAGTATTTGGGCAGGGTCTGGGAGCAGCAATCAGCCCCAGCATTTT.

The chain combines TRBV6-1 with TRBJ2-5; TRBD2 aligns across 13 bases. V shed 8 bases and J 1 base; nucleotides not matched to a gene: 4. This CDR3 has 15 amino acids. The germline gives CDR1 MNHNS, CDR2 SASEGT. CDR3 in amino acids: CASSGTSGTQETQYF. The CDR3 DNA reads as TGTGCCAGCTCGGGGACTAGCGGGACCCAAGAGACCCAGTACTTC.

The rearrangement joins TRBV11-2 to TRBJ2-1; the D is unclear. The CDR3 totals 14 residues. CDR1 SGHAT and CDR2 FQNNGV come from the germline V gene. Deletions cut 0 bases from V and 5 bases from J, with 8 bases between. CDR3 protein: CASSLDTKNNEQFF. The DNA for the CDR3 is TGTGCCAGCAGCTTAGATACCAAGAACAATGAGCAGTTCTTC.

Only a few counts were recorded for this clone. V usage is TRBV12-2 and J usage is TRBJ1-4. TRBV12-2 is termed a pseudogene. The CDR3 is 16 residues long. Written as DNA, the CDR3 is TGTGCAAGTCGCTTAGCGTCGTACGTGGATAATGAAAAACTGTTTTTT. Translation gives CASRLASYVDNEKLFF.

The V and J genes are TRBV28 and TRBJ2-4; 9 positions agree with TRBD1. Germline CDR1 reads MDHEN; CDR2 reads SYDVKM. V lost 11 bases and J lost 4; bases outside the gene matches: 6. The CDR3 length is 13 residues. The DNA for the CDR3 is TGTGCCTGTTCCGGGACAGGGAAAAACATTCAGTACTTC. Its translation is CACSGTGKNIQYF.

This clone was seen a single time. This chain links TRBV19 with TRBJ2-3; D gene ambiguous. Trimming cost V 3 bases and J 0 bases, with 13 bases left between them. This CDR3 is 16 amino acids long. Germline V gene data show CDR1 as LNHDA and CDR2 as SQIVND (reference sequence). The CDR3 loop is CASSMEFAGSTDTQYF. In DNA form, the CDR3 reads TGTGCCAGTAGTATGGAGTTTGCAGGCAGCACAGATACGCAGTATTTT.

This clone was counted once. The genes are TRBV6-5 and TRBJ1-2, with TRBD1 identical over 12 bases. V gave up 2 bases and J gave up 7 bases; unmatched junction bases: 2. Germline CDR1 is MNHEY and CDR2 is SVGAGI. This CDR3 has 14 amino acids. The DNA for the CDR3 is TGTGCCAGCAGTTACCTGGGACAGGGGGCTGGCTACACCTTC. Encoded protein: CASSYLGQGAGYTF.

V gene TRBV2 combines with J gene TRBJ2-7; D gene uncertain. Germline lookup yields CDR1 SNHLY and CDR2 FYNNEI. The CDR3 contains 13 residues. V was cut by 7 bases and J by 6 bases, with 16 bases left in between. The CDR3 sequence: CASTSSAWGEQYF. In DNA, the CDR3 is TGTGCCAGCACATCTTCGGCTTGGGGCGAGCAGTACTTC.

The chain is built from TRBV6-1 and TRBJ1-6, with D possibly matching TRBD1 (6 bases). V was trimmed by 1 base and J by 9 bases, leaving 7 bases between them. The CDR3 runs 13 residues. Germline CDR1 reads MNHNS; CDR2 reads SASEGT. The CDR3: CASSEGRGSPLHF. The CDR3, as DNA: TGTGCCAGCAGTGAAGGCAGGGGTTCACCCCTCCACTTT.

This clone was seen only once. This chain links TRBV7-2 with TRBJ1-1; TRBD1 agrees at 8 bases. This CDR3 has 11 residues. V trimming: 1 base; J trimming: 13 bases; junction bases outside the gene matches: 2. Per the germline V gene, CDR1 is SGHTA and CDR2 is FQGNSA. CDR3 loop: CASSLDRGVFF. The CDR3 DNA reads TGTGCCAGCAGCTTAGACAGGGGGGTTTTCTTT.

The rearrangement joins TRBV5-1 to TRBJ2-7; D possibly corresponds to TRBD1 (5 bases). The V end was cut by 3 bases, the J end by 3 bases, with 19 bases between. The CDR3 has 16 amino acids. Germline V gene sequence: CDR1 SGHRS, CDR2 YFSETQ. CDR3 residues: CASSSMDTIGFYEQYF. The CDR3 bases are TGCGCCAGCAGCTCGATGGACACTATTGGATTCTACGAGCAGTACTTC.

The chain recombines TRBV11-2 with TRBJ1-5, with 11 bases identical to TRBD1. V dropped 5 bases and J dropped 1; count of bases not matched to a gene: 1. The germline V gene encodes CDR1 SGHAT and CDR2 FQNNGV. CDR3 length equals 15 residues. The CDR3 region has the DNA TGTGCCAGCAGCCGGGACAGGGGGAGCAATCAGCCCCAGCATTTT. Protein: CASSRDRGSNQPQHF.

V gene TRBV9 combines with J gene TRBJ2-2, with unresolved D. Germline V lookup: CDR1 SGDLS, CDR2 YYNGEE. This CDR3 region has 13 residues. V shed 0 bases and J shed 4 bases, with 4 bases lying between them. CDR3 loop: CASSVGPTGELFF. The CDR3 nucleotides are TGTGCCAGCAGCGTAGGACCCACCGGGGAGCTGTTTTTT.

The rearrangement joins TRBV14 to TRBJ1-3; D is ambiguous. This CDR3 contains 15 residues. V lost 4 bases, J lost 0 bases, and 10 bases lay in between. Germline assignment: CDR1 SGHDN and CDR2 FVKESK. CDR3 DNA: TGTGCCAGCAGCCCCCGACACCGCTCTGGAAACACCATATATTTT. This sequence encodes CASSPRHRSGNTIYF.